A selection of T cell receptor beta chains follows, all from one sample in a study. One entry per CDR3 protein, called by TCRdb with MiXCR from the 5' RACE reads. The table shows tens of thousands of distinct CDR3 sequences, with approximately 22% occurring only once. The sample was Tregs sorted from blood. The receptors originated from a female donor with breast cancer. Both conserved end residues are part of each CDR3. The order of the fields is CDR3 length, clone size, V gene, J gene, D gene, CDR3 DNA, CDR3 protein. D genes are given only for firm matches. A row's size may be missing; if present it is once, few, many or a size class.

13	NA	TRBV6-5	TRBJ1-5	NA	TGTGCCAGCAGTTTTGACATCCAACAGCCCCAGCATTTT	CASSFDIQQPQHF
13	medium-sized	TRBV7-3	TRBJ2-5	NA	TGTGCCAGCAGCGATAGGGGAGCTGAGACCCAGTACTTC	CASSDRGAETQYF
14	medium-sized	TRBV24-1	TRBJ1-5	NA	TGTGCCACCAGCGAAACAGGTAGCAATCAGCCCCAGCATTTT	CATSETGSNQPQHF
16	once	TRBV12-3/TRBV12-4	TRBJ2-2	NA	TGTGCCAGCAGTCCTTCGCCGAGCGGTTGGTCCGGGGAGCTGTCTTTT	CASSPSPSGWSGELSF
14	many	TRBV7-9	TRBJ1-1	TRBD1	TGTGCCAGCAGCTACAGGGGGACCTACACTGAAGCTTTCTTT	CASSYRGTYTEAFF
15	many	TRBV29-1	TRBJ1-3	NA	TGCAGCGTTGTATGGGCTGCGGCGACTGAAAACACCATATATTTT	CSVVWAAATENTIYF
12	many	TRBV20-1	TRBJ2-1	NA	TGCAGTGCCAGAGCCGGGATGGGTGAGCAGTTCTTC	CSARAGMGEQFF
15	many	TRBV4-1	TRBJ2-1	NA	TGCGCCAGCAGCCAAGAGCGGGCACCCTACAATGAGCAGTTCTTC	CASSQERAPYNEQFF
18	few	TRBV20-1	TRBJ1-2	TRBD1	TGCAGTGCTCCGACCCCCCTATATCCACAGGGGGCTACGGGTGGCTACACCTTC	CSAPTPLYPQGATGGYTF
16	NA	TRBV5-1	TRBJ2-2	TRBD2	TGCGCCAGCAGCTTGAGCAGCGGGGGGGCCTCCGGGGAGCTGTTTTTT	CASSLSSGGASGELFF
14	NA	TRBV11-2	TRBJ2-5	TRBD2	TGTGCCAGCAGCTTAGAGCGGGGGGGGGAGACCCAGTACTTC	CASSLERGGETQYF
16	NA	TRBV7-9	TRBJ2-3	TRBD2	TGTGCCAGCAGCCCGACTAGCGGGAGAAACCCAGATACGCAGTATTTT	CASSPTSGRNPDTQYF
13	few	TRBV12-3/TRBV12-4	TRBJ2-5	TRBD2	TGTGCCAGCGGTAGGACTAGCCCTAAGACCCAGTACTTC	CASGRTSPKTQYF
14	few	TRBV29-1	TRBJ2-3	TRBD1	TGCAGCGTTGGGAGACAGGGGGGGACAGATACGCAGTATTTT	CSVGRQGGTDTQYF
13	NA	TRBV6-6	TRBJ2-1	NA	TGTGCCAGCAGTTACCCTAGAGACAATGAGCAGTTCTTC	CASSYPRDNEQFF
16	NA	TRBV20-1	TRBJ2-5	TRBD2	TGCAGTGCTGTCAAACCCGGAGCGGGAGTCAAGGAGACCCAGTACTTC	CSAVKPGAGVKETQYF
16	many	TRBV20-1	TRBJ2-1	TRBD2	TGCAGTGCACGCGGGGGAGCGGGTCTTGGGGATAATGAGCAGTTCTTC	CSARGGAGLGDNEQFF
15	few	TRBV13	TRBJ1-2	NA	TGTGCCAGCAGCTTAGACCCGAAATTAAACTATGGCTACACCTTC	CASSLDPKLNYGYTF
15	NA	TRBV7-2	TRBJ2-7	TRBD1	TGTGCCAGCAGCCCCCGGACAGGAGGCATATACGAGCAGTACTTC	CASSPRTGGIYEQYF
17	many	TRBV5-6	TRBJ2-3	NA	TGTGCCAGCAGCTTGAGTGGGCCTCGTGATCGTACAGATACGCAGTATTTT	CASSLSGPRDRTDTQYF
17	NA	TRBV6-1	TRBJ1-1	TRBD1	TGTGCCAGCAGTGAAGCGCGGGTGACAGGGGGTCGGACTGAAGCTTTCTTT	CASSEARVTGGRTEAFF
13	NA	TRBV6-5	TRBJ2-1	NA	TGTGCCAGCAGTTACTCTGCGGGCAATGAGCAGTTCTTC	CASSYSAGNEQFF
14	many	TRBV27	TRBJ2-5	NA	TGTGCCAGCAGTTTTGGTGGCCAGGCGGCAACCCAGTACTTC	CASSFGGQAATQYF
14	NA	TRBV5-6	TRBJ2-1	NA	TGTGCCAGCAGCTCACAAAACTCCTACAATGAGCAGTTCTTC	CASSSQNSYNEQFF
15	many	TRBV5-1	TRBJ2-1	TRBD1	TGCGCCAGCAGCTTGGTGGACAGGGAATACAATGAGCAGTTCTTC	CASSLVDREYNEQFF
14	few	TRBV2	TRBJ1-1	TRBD1	TGTGCCAGCGTCGGGACAGCGGCGAACACTGAAGCTTTCTTT	CASVGTAANTEAFF
13	few	TRBV5-1	TRBJ2-5	NA	TGCGCCAGCAGCGAGGGCCCGGGGGAGACCCAGTACTTC	CASSEGPGETQYF
15	many	TRBV7-3	TRBJ2-7	TRBD1	TGTGCCAGCAGCTTGATGGGACAGGGGGACTACGAGCAGTACTTC	CASSLMGQGDYEQYF
14	few	TRBV12-3/TRBV12-4	TRBJ2-4	NA	TGTGCCAGCAGCCTTGGGGGGGCCAAAAACATTCAGTACTTC	CASSLGGAKNIQYF
19	few	TRBV28	TRBJ2-4	TRBD1	TGTGCCAGCAGTGTCTTACAGGGGGCCCAGGTCCTAGCCAAAAACATTCAGTACTTC	CASSVLQGAQVLAKNIQYF
14	many	TRBV4-1	TRBJ2-5	NA	TGCGCCAGCAGCCAAGTCGGCGGGGAGGAGACCCAGTACTTC	CASSQVGGEETQYF
13	many	TRBV7-9	TRBJ2-7	NA	TGTGCCAGCAGCTTGGCGGGATTCTACGAGCAGTACTTC	CASSLAGFYEQYF
14	few	TRBV20-1	TRBJ2-7	NA	TGCAGTGCTCTGCATCATCAGGGCTCCTACGAGCAGTACTTC	CSALHHQGSYEQYF
14	NA	TRBV28	TRBJ1-4	NA	TGTGCCAGCACTACGACCTGGGCAGCTGAAAAACTGTTTTTT	CASTTTWAAEKLFF
12	medium-sized	TRBV12-3/TRBV12-4	TRBJ2-3	NA	TGTGCCAGCAGTCTGGACGTAGGGACGCAGTATTTT	CASSLDVGTQYF
15	few	TRBV5-1	TRBJ1-1	TRBD1	TGCGCCAGCAGCCGAGTCCCGGGACAGGGTGAGTCGGCTTTCTTT	CASSRVPGQGESAFF
15	many	TRBV4-1	TRBJ2-1	TRBD2	TGCGCCAGCAGCCAACTAGCGGGCTCCTACAATGAGCAGTTCTTC	CASSQLAGSYNEQFF
15	few	TRBV7-2	TRBJ2-1	NA	TGTGCCAGCAGCCGGTCGCGACTAGGCAGAAATGAGCAGTTCTTC	CASSRSRLGRNEQFF
13	NA	TRBV3-1	TRBJ2-5	NA	TGTGCCAGCAGCCAAGGCCGGGTCGAGACCCAGTACTTC	CASSQGRVETQYF
16	NA	TRBV5-6	TRBJ2-7	TRBD2	TGTGCCAGCAGCTCGCAAGGTAGCGGGGGCACCTACGAGCAGTACTTC	CASSSQGSGGTYEQYF
13	few	TRBV25-1	TRBJ1-2	NA	TGTGCCAGCGGAGAACGGGACAACTATGGCTACACCTTC	CASGERDNYGYTF
18	many	TRBV9	TRBJ2-2	TRBD2	TGTGCCAGCAGCCCAGGTAGAGGACTAGCGGCAAACACCGGGGAGCTGTTTTTT	CASSPGRGLAANTGELFF
15	NA	TRBV4-2	TRBJ1-2	NA	TGTGCCAGCAGCCAAGATCAACACACAGACTATGGCTACACCTTC	CASSQDQHTDYGYTF
18	many	TRBV6-5	TRBJ2-2	NA	TGTGCCAGCAGTTACTCGGCCCCCCGTGGGGGGTTCACCGGGGAGCTGTTTTTT	CASSYSAPRGGFTGELFF
11	NA	TRBV11-2	TRBJ2-2	NA	TGTGCCAGCCCAAGGGCCGGGGAGCTGTTTTTT	CASPRAGELFF
11	many	TRBV2	TRBJ1-2	NA	TGTGCCAGCAGTGAGATGCGGGGCTACACCTTC	CASSEMRGYTF
13	few	TRBV6-1	TRBJ2-1	TRBD2	TGTGCCATCTCTAGCGGGACCTACAATGAGCAGTTCTTC	CAISSGTYNEQFF
15	many	TRBV4-1	TRBJ2-7	TRBD2	TGCGCCAGCAGCCAGGGGTTAGCGGGCAGCTACGAGCAGTACTTC	CASSQGLAGSYEQYF
13	few	TRBV5-5	TRBJ2-7	NA	TGTGCCAGCAGCGCAGCGGACCCGAAGGAGCAGTACTTC	CASSAADPKEQYF
16	few	TRBV6-1	TRBJ2-1	NA	TGTGCCAGCAGTGGAGACAGGAGATGGGGATACAATGAGCAGTTCTTC	CASSGDRRWGYNEQFF
14	many	TRBV29-1	TRBJ2-5	NA	TGCAGCGGGGTGGAGGGCGGAGGTCAAGAGACCCAGTACTTC	CSGVEGGGQETQYF
14	few	TRBV5-1	TRBJ1-1	NA	TGCGCCAGCAGCCCCATACAGGGGAACACTGAAGCTTTCTTT	CASSPIQGNTEAFF
15	NA	TRBV12-3/TRBV12-4	TRBJ2-3	NA	TGTGCCAGCAGTTCGGACAGCTCTAGCACAGATACGCAGTATTTT	CASSSDSSSTDTQYF